This is a list of T cell receptor beta chains from one sample in a study of cytomegalovirus exposure and HLA in healthy donors. Data came from immunoSEQ multiplex PCR; TCRdb stores just in-frame clones and leaves some out. The sample lists some 160,000 clones, more than 65% seen once, with roughly 0.5% in the top ten. Source material: PBMCs. These receptors were collected from a woman between 50 and 59 years old in good health and CMV-seronegative. Each CDR3 is given with its conserved first and last residue. A D gene is named only where the DNA matches it firmly. Clone size is stated in some rows and not others, as once, few, many or a class when expanded.

clone_size,cdr3_length,j_call,d_call,v_call,cdr3_nt,cdr3_aa
-,12,TRBJ2-7,-,TRBV5-4,TGTGCCAGCAGTTCGTCTTCCTACGAGCAGTACTTC,CASSSSSYEQYF
once,16,TRBJ2-3,TRBD2,TRBV10-2,TGCGCCAGCAGACCAAGAGCGGGGTCTAGCACAGATACGCAGTATTTT,CASRPRAGSSTDTQYF
-,14,TRBJ2-3,-,TRBV5-1,TGCGCCAGCAGCTTGTTGCCAGGGCAAGATACGCAGTATTTT,CASSLLPGQDTQYF
-,17,TRBJ2-7,TRBD2,TRBV4-3,TGCGCCAGCAGCCACTATTCTAGCGGGGCGGGGATGTACGAGCAGTACTTC,CASSHYSSGAGMYEQYF
-,16,TRBJ2-3,-,TRBV5-1,TGCGCCAGCAGCTTGGCCGTTAGCGGACTCACAGATACGCAGTATTTT,CASSLAVSGLTDTQYF
-,15,TRBJ1-4,-,TRBV7-9,TGTGCCAGCAGCCCCACAGGAAATACTAATGAAAAACTGTTTTTT,CASSPTGNTNEKLFF
-,11,TRBJ1-1,-,TRBV5-1,TGCGCCAGCCGGGAGGGGACTGAAGCTTTCTTT,CASREGTEAFF
-,11,TRBJ1-1,-,TRBV28,TGTGCCAGCAGCCTTCGAGGTTCCGCTTTCTTT,CASSLRGSAFF
-,15,TRBJ1-1,TRBD1,TRBV27,TGTGCCAGCAGTCATATTGGACAGGGGGACACTGAAGCTTTCTTT,CASSHIGQGDTEAFF
-,15,TRBJ2-5,TRBD2,TRBV28,TGTGCCAGCAGTTTAAGGGACTACCTATTTAGGACCCAGTACTTC,CASSLRDYLFRTQYF
-,15,TRBJ2-1,TRBD2,TRBV28,TGTGCCAGCCGCCTAGCGGGGAGCTCCTACAATGAGCAGTTCTTC,CASRLAGSSYNEQFF
-,15,TRBJ1-5,-,TRBV18,TGTGCCAGCTCACCTGAGTTTTATAGCAATCAGCCCCAGCATTTT,CASSPEFYSNQPQHF
-,16,TRBJ1-6,-,TRBV5-6,TGTGCCAGCAGCCTCCATGGGGGGGCACGTAATTCACCCCTCCACTTT,CASSLHGGARNSPLHF
-,11,TRBJ1-6,-,TRBV2,TGTGCCAGCAGTTCCGGGTCACCCCTCCACTTT,CASSSGSPLHF